Below, one TCR beta chain is given with its context. Per the authors' pipeline: Nucleated cell counts were estimated from reference gene primer amplification. The protocol was immunoSEQ multiplex PCR, while the TCRdb copy is restricted to in-frame clones and leaves out a portion. V, J and clone size reflect that table, while D and trimming were determined from the DNA. Of about 130,000 clones listed, more than 70% are singletons. This record comes from a study of blood T cell repertoires in COVID-19. Study overall: Specimens from acute and convalescent COVID-19 originated in the United States, Italy and Spain. PBMCs, B-cell-depleted T cells, or T cells were the source of the cDNA or gDNA that made up the material.

This TCR came from a woman aged 25 to 45 who had recovered from COVID-19. Sequenced: peripheral blood.

The CDR3 loop is CASSRGTGVFPGNTIYF. The CDR3 bases are TGTGCCAGCAGCCGCGGGACAGGCGTATTCCCTGGAAACACCATATATTTT. The chain employs TRBV3-1 (or the pseudogene TRBV3-2) and TRBJ1-3, with 8 nucleotides matching TRBD1. The trim removed 4 bases at V and 2 bases at J, leaving 10 bases unmatched. CDR3 size: 17 residues. Germline CDR1 LGHDT, CDR2 YNNKEL (reference sequence).